This T cell receptor beta chain was documented in a study of CD8+ T cells in alopecia areata. Following RNA extraction, reverse transcription yielded cDNA that acted as the sequencing template. Sequencing used immunoSEQ multiplex PCR; TCRdb keeps in-frame clones, though not all of them. The sample consists of about 270,000 clones, 60% of them appearing once. Germline V lookup: CDR1 SGHNT, CDR2 YENEEA. The CDR3 consists of 13 residues. V was pared by 4 bases and J by 4 bases, with 10 bases between. As to treatment: oral pan-JAK inhibitor, 5-10 mg twice daily. Study-wide results and limits: Normal scalp had lower clonality than lesional scalp, with alopecia totalis/universalis lesions showing this most strongly.

This clone has a handful of counts. Its cognate antigen is unknown. The material was CD4+ T cells sorted from blood, obtained around week 53, from a patient treated with tofacitinib. The chain joins TRBV11-3 to TRBJ2-5; D remains unclear. The origin of this receptor is a human donor with alopecia areata. The CDR3 region is CASSSGFGETQYF. The CDR3 bases are TGTGCCAGCAGCTCGGGTTTTGGAGAGACCCAGTACTTC.